The 26 T cell receptor beta chains given below trace back to one sample, sequenced in a study of response to subunit inactivated influenza vaccine. TCRdb fed the RT-PCR reads into MiXCR, producing one record per CDR3 protein. Here the sample spans under 550,000 distinct CDR3 sequences, about 7.2% being singletons. The sample in question was PBMCs from blood, obtained around 25 months after vaccination. The receptors originated from a man aged 50-75 years who received an inactivated influenza vaccine.

The sample holds a few counts of this clonotype. This sequence joins TRBV4-1 and TRBJ2-3; D remains unclear. The V and J ends lost 4 bases and 6 bases respectively, with 14 bases between them. This CDR3 spans 14 amino acids. Germline V CDR1 and CDR2: MGHRA, YSYEKL. The CDR3 spells CASSPSRASDTQYF. The CDR3 DNA sequence: TGCGCCAGCAGCCCAAGTAGGGCGTCCGATACGCAGTATTTT.

In its sample, this clonotype was seen a few times. V gene TRBV20-1 combines with J gene TRBJ2-5; 7 bases align to TRBD2. Germline V CDR1 and CDR2: DFQATT, SNEGSKA (reference sequence). V shed 6 bases and J 3 bases; nucleotides not matched to a gene: 10. The CDR3 is 14 amino acids. CDR3 sequence: CSAPMTGGEETQYF. The CDR3 DNA reads as TGCAGTGCCCCAATGACGGGGGGAGAAGAGACCCAGTACTTC.

The rearrangement uses TRBV20-1 and TRBJ2-3, with D unclear. The CDR3 loop spans 14 amino acids. V lost 8 bases and J 10 bases, leaving 25 bases between the germline ends. Per germline, CDR1 DFQATT and CDR2 SNEGSKA (reference sequence). The DNA of the CDR3 is TGCAGTACCGAATTGGGGTCCCGTTTCGGTGCGCAGTATTTT. Its protein product is CSTELGSRFGAQYF.

This clonotype has at least ten counts. The V gene is TRBV7-9, the J gene TRBJ2-5; TRBD1 might be the D (6 bases). Trimming stripped 1 base from V and 4 bases from J, with 13 bases between. The CDR3 has 15 amino acids. Germline V lookup: CDR1 SEHNR, CDR2 FQNEAQ (reference sequence). The CDR3 region has the DNA TGTGCCAGCAGCTTAGGACCAGGGGTCGGAGAGACCCAGTACTTC. Amino acid sequence: CASSLGPGVGETQYF.

The chain joins TRBV6-2 or TRBV6-3 to TRBJ2-1, with TRBD1 matching 7 bases. Trimming cost V 4 bases and J 8 bases; bases outside gene matches: 11. The germline V gene encodes CDR1 MNHEY and CDR2 SVGEGT. CDR3 length: 15 residues. CDR3 sequence reads: CASSFITTGSDEQFF. Here the CDR3 DNA reads TGTGCCAGCAGTTTCATCACGACAGGGAGCGATGAGCAGTTCTTC.

This clonotype has just a few counts. The V gene is TRBV29-1, the J gene TRBJ2-1, with 10 bases fitting TRBD1. The V gene end was trimmed by 6 bases and the J gene end by 4 bases; junction bases not matched to a gene: 6. Germline values: CDR1 SQVTM, CDR2 ANQGSEA. This CDR3 is built from 14 residues. CDR3 in DNA: TGCAGCGTGGCCGGGACAGGGGCGTACAATGAGCAGTTCTTC. Its protein product is CSVAGTGAYNEQFF.

This clonotype has only a few counts. The chain couples TRBV11-2 to TRBJ2-5, with D perhaps matching TRBD2 (6 bases). CDR3 length: 13 residues. The V end lost 5 bases, the J end lost 5 bases, and 12 bases lay between the germline ends. From germline, CDR1 is SGHAT and CDR2 FQNNGV. CDR3 nucleotide sequence: TGTGCCAGCAGCCCGACTAGAAGGGAGACCCAGTACTTC. Its protein is CASSPTRRETQYF. Combining the CDR3 with reference TRBV11-2 and TRBJ2-5 gives the whole variable domain EAGVAQSPRYKIIEKRQSVAFWCNPISGHATLYWYQQILGQGPKLLIQFQNNGVVDDSQLPKDRFSAERLKGVDSTLKIQPAKLEDSAVYLCASSPTRRETQYFGPGTRLLVL.

There are a few counts of this clonotype. Here the CDR3 DNA reads TGCGCCAGCAGTGACGCTCTTGGACCCTACCCGAGCTACGAGCAGTACTTC. It is translated as CASSDALGPYPSYEQYF. The chain recombines TRBV10-2 with TRBJ2-7, with D uncertain. CDR1 and CDR2 from the germline V gene are WSHSY and SAAADI. There are 17 residues in the CDR3. The V gene lost 3 bases and the J gene lost 3 bases, with 21 bases spanning the gap.

This clonotype was seen many times. The chain is built from TRBV5-1 and TRBJ2-1; D tentatively fits TRBD1 or TRBD2 (5 bases each). Germline values: CDR1 SGHRS, CDR2 YFSETQ. Trimming shortened V by 0 bases and J by 9 bases, and 16 bases separated the two germline ends. CDR3 length: 15 residues. For the CDR3, the DNA is TGCGCCAGCAGCTTGGAGGCAGGGAAGGGGAGTGAGCAGTTCTTC. Its translation: CASSLEAGKGSEQFF.

This clonotype was counted between two and nine times. The chain employs TRBV7-2 and TRBJ2-7; no firm D call. This CDR3 comprises 15 residues. V was cut by 2 bases and J by 6 bases, with 17 bases left in between. CDR1 SGHTA and CDR2 FQGNSA come from the germline V gene. CDR3 protein: CASSLSRNPGSEQYF. In DNA form, the CDR3 reads TGTGCCAGCAGCTTATCAAGAAACCCTGGCTCCGAGCAGTACTTC.

The genes are TRBV6-1 and TRBJ1-5; D is undetermined. CDR1 is MNHNS, CDR2 SASEGT, per germline. This CDR3 has 12 amino acids. The ends were cut back, 10 bases at V and 0 bases at J, with 7 bases in the middle. The CDR3 is CATKYSNQPQHF. The DNA of the CDR3 is TGTGCCACAAAATATAGCAATCAGCCCCAGCATTTT.

The V call is TRBV12-3 or TRBV12-4, the J call TRBJ2-2; D gene unclear. The CDR3 is 18 amino acids. CDR3 nucleotides: TGTGTCACCGCCTGGACCCAAAGAGCGCAGGCTAACACCGGGGAGCTGTTTTTT. Translation: CVTAWTQRAQANTGELFF.

The sample holds many counts of this clonotype. The V call is TRBV6-2 or TRBV6-3, the J call TRBJ1-2; TRBD1 agrees at 8 bases. J lost 6 bases, V lost 1 base, and 4 bases had no gene match. This CDR3 is 14 amino acids long. From germline, CDR1 is MNHEY and CDR2 SVGEGT. The CDR3 DNA follows: TGTGCCAGCAGTTACTTCCCGGGACAGGATGGCTACACCTTC. It codes for CASSYFPGQDGYTF.

This clonotype was found a few times. This sequence joins TRBV6-4 and TRBJ1-1; 8 nucleotides line up with TRBD1. The V and J ends lost 6 bases and 9 bases, in that order; junction bases with no gene match: 9. The germline gives CDR1 MRHNA, CDR2 SNTAGT. The CDR3 totals 13 residues. The CDR3, as DNA: TGTGCCAGCAGGAAGGACAGGGAATTTAAAGCTTTCTTT. Its translation is CASRKDREFKAFF.

This clonotype was recorded many times. This chain connects TRBV4-3 to TRBJ1-1; D call uncertain. The V gene's germline CDR1 is LGHNA and CDR2 YSLEER. The germline V and J ends were trimmed by 3 bases and 0 bases, with 5 bases remaining between them. CDR3 size: 13 residues. The CDR3 protein is CASSHTVNTEAFF. DNA for the CDR3: TGCGCCAGCAGCCATACAGTGAACACTGAAGCTTTCTTT.

The chain has TRBV20-1 and TRBJ1-5, with TRBD1 as a possible D gene (5 bases). Trimming removed 3 bases at V and 4 bases at J, with 13 bases between. Germline CDR1 DFQATT, CDR2 SNEGSKA (reference sequence). CDR3 size: 14 residues. This CDR3 is CSASTTGGNQPQHF. The CDR3 nucleotides are TGCAGTGCTAGCACCACGGGGGGGAATCAGCCCCAGCATTTT.

At least ten counts were recorded for this clonotype. This chain links TRBV4-1 with TRBJ1-1; D is possibly TRBD1 (5 bases). This CDR3 comprises 13 residues. Germline CDR1 and CDR2: MGHRA and YSYEKL. V lost 5 bases, J lost 8 bases, and 15 bases lay in between. CDR3 sequence (DNA): TGCGCCAGCAGCGAACGCCGGACAACCGAAGCTTTCTTT. It specifies CASSERRTTEAFF.

This clonotype was seen a handful of times. This rearrangement joins TRBV10-2 to TRBJ2-1, with 7 positions matching TRBD2. CDR1 and CDR2 from the germline V gene are WSHSY and SAAADI. CDR3 size: 17 residues. Trimming at V came to 4 bases and at J to 3 bases, leaving 12 bases not matched to a gene. The chain's CDR3 is CASSALAAPLLYNEQFF. The CDR3 nucleotides read TGCGCCAGCAGTGCCCTAGCGGCGCCTTTACTCTACAATGAGCAGTTCTTC.

This clonotype was seen once. The chain joins TRBV11-1 to TRBJ1-4; D might be TRBD1 (5 bases). The length of the CDR3 is 16 residues. Per germline, CDR1 SGHAT and CDR2 FQDESV (reference sequence). The V gene lost 5 bases and the J gene lost 6 bases, with 19 bases spanning the gap. The CDR3 loop is CASSEGKGSAYEKLFF. CDR3 DNA sequence: TGTGCCAGCAGCGAGGGAAAGGGGTCCGCCTATGAAAAACTGTTTTTT.

A few counts support this clonotype. This chain links TRBV6-5 with TRBJ2-7; TRBD1 aligns across 10 bases. Trimming took 2 bases from V and 7 from J; bases not matched to a gene: 11. Germline CDR1 MNHEY, CDR2 SVGAGI. The CDR3 sequence is 16 residues long. The CDR3 protein is CASSYGGRQGAWEQYF. The DNA of the CDR3 is TGTGCCAGCAGTTACGGTGGGAGACAGGGGGCTTGGGAGCAGTACTTC.

This clonotype appeared many times. The V and J genes are TRBV12-3 or TRBV12-4 and TRBJ2-3; 16 bases agree with TRBD2. This CDR3 is built from 15 residues. The trim removed 5 bases at V and 7 bases at J, leaving 3 bases unmatched. CDR3 bases: TGTGCCAGCAGTGTGGGACTAGCGGGGGGGAATACGCAGTATTTT. Translated: CASSVGLAGGNTQYF.

This chain connects TRBV20-1 to TRBJ2-1, with 7 bases that match TRBD2. V was clipped by 1 base and J by 4 bases; unmatched bases: 10. Germline V gene sequence: CDR1 DFQATT, CDR2 SNEGSKA (reference sequence). CDR3 length: 16 amino acids. The CDR3, as DNA: TGCAGTGCTAGAGTGTCTTCGGCTAGCGGTTACAATGAGCAGTTCTTC. Translated, it gives CSARVSSASGYNEQFF.

The chain is built from TRBV6-5 and TRBJ2-7; weak D call: TRBD2 (6 bases). The germline V gene has CDR1 MNHEY and CDR2 SVGAGI. The CDR3 is 14 amino acids. With 2 bases removed from V and 6 bases from J, the gap between germline ends came to 14 bases. CDR3 nucleotides: TGTGCCAGCAGTTACCCCGCCAGGGAGGTCGAGCAGTACTTC. Amino acid sequence: CASSYPAREVEQYF.

This clonotype was recorded many times. This chain connects TRBV30 to TRBJ2-1; 8 bases fit TRBD2. The germline CDR1 and CDR2 sequences are GTSNPN and SVGIG (reference sequence). The CDR3 has 14 residues. V shed 0 bases and J 6 bases; nucleotides not matched to a gene: 4. This CDR3 reads CAWSVGRGVNEQFF. In nucleotides, the CDR3 is TGTGCCTGGAGTGTGGGGCGGGGGGTCAATGAGCAGTTCTTC.

The table lists this clonotype with many counts. The chain links TRBV5-1 to TRBJ2-1; 7 bases are a match to TRBD1. V trimming: 4 bases; J trimming: 5 bases; junction bases outside the gene matches: 9. The CDR3 is 15 amino acids. The germline gives CDR1 SGHRS, CDR2 YFSETQ. The CDR3 DNA reads as TGCGCCAGCAGCATTGACCCTCAGGGGGACAATGAGCAGTTCTTC. Its protein product is CASSIDPQGDNEQFF.

This clonotype has ten or more counts. J is TRBJ2-1 and V is TRBV6-4; weak D call: TRBD1 (6 bases). Germline-derived CDR1 and CDR2 are MRHNA and SNTAGT. Deletions cut 3 bases from V and 8 bases from J, with 11 bases between. The CDR3 loop spans 13 amino acids. The CDR3 here is CASSEQGWDEQFF. The CDR3 nucleotides are TGTGCCAGCAGTGAACAGGGCTGGGATGAGCAGTTCTTC.